The next 2 T cell receptor beta chains were all read from a single sample in a study of T cell responses to AZD1222 COVID-19 vaccine. Profiled with immunoSEQ multiplex PCR; TCRdb holds only in-frame clones, not every one. The sample includes roughly 150,000 clones, roughly nine tenths seen only once; the top ten take approximately 2%. The specimen comprised peripheral blood, sampled on day 0 of AZD1222 vaccination. These receptors originate from an adult in good health.

The rearrangement links TRBV7-2 to TRBJ2-7; 12 nucleotides agree with TRBD1. Trimming at V came to 8 bases and at J to 6 bases, leaving 5 bases not matched to a gene. The CDR3 loop spans 13 amino acids. CDR1 is SGHTA and CDR2 is FQGNSA in the germline V gene. The CDR3 sequence is CASGRDRGREQYF. As DNA, the CDR3 is TGTGCCAGCGGCCGGGACAGGGGGCGCGAGCAGTACTTC.

The J gene is TRBJ1-2, the V gene TRBV29-1; D not certain. Germline V gives CDR1 SQVTM, CDR2 ANQGSEA. The CDR3 length is 15 residues. V dropped 5 bases and J dropped 4 bases, with 20 bases sitting between them. The CDR3 region has the DNA TGCAGCGTTCTAACTCCCCGGGCGGGAGGCTATGGCTACACCTTC. Amino acids: CSVLTPRAGGYGYTF.